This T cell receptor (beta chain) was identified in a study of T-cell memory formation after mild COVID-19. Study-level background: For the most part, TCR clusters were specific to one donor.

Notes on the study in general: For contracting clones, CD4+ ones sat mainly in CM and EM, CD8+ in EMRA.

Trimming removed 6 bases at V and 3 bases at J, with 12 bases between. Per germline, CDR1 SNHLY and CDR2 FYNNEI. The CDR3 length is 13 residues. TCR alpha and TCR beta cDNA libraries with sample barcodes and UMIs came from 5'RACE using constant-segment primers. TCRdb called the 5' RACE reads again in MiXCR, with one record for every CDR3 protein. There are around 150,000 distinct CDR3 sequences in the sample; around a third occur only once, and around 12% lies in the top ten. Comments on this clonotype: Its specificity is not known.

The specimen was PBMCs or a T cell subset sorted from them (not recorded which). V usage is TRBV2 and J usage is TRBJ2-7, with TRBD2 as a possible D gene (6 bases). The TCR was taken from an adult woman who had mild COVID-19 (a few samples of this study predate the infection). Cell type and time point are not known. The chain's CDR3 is CASRWGENYEQYF. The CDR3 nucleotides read TGTGCCAGCAGGTGGGGGGAGAACTACGAGCAGTACTTC.